The 20 T cell receptor beta chains listed next were all sequenced from one sample in a study of T cells in Graves' hyperthyroidism and ophthalmopathy. Amplification of TCR beta CDR3 regions used RNA as the template. Initially, a first-round RT-PCR of the TCR CDR3 employed the HTBI primer set. TCRdb re-analysed the multiplex PCR reads in MiXCR, keeping a single row per CDR3 protein. Here the sample spans under 600,000 distinct CDR3 sequences, around 15% being singletons. Input material: blood. The receptor source for this set is a woman aged 40 to 50 with Graves' ophthalmopathy.

The chain recombines TRBV7-6 with TRBJ1-6; weak D call: TRBD1 (6 bases). CDR1 and CDR2 (germline): SGHVS, FNYEAQ. This CDR3 is built from 16 residues. The germline V and J ends were trimmed by 5 bases and 7 bases, with 18 bases remaining between them. The CDR3 sequence: CASSRTGLKGNSPLHF. Here the CDR3 DNA reads TGTGCCAGCAGCCGAACAGGGTTGAAAGGGAATTCACCCCTCCACTTT.

This clonotype has at least ten counts. This chain uses TRBV20-1 with TRBJ1-1; D might be TRBD1 (6 bases). V was shortened by 5 bases and J by 3 bases, with 22 bases between the two germline ends. Per the germline V gene, CDR1 is DFQATT and CDR2 is SNEGSKA (reference sequence). The CDR3 sequence is 16 residues long. CDR3 loop: CSAPIPGGASDTEAFF. The CDR3 DNA is TGCAGTGCTCCAATCCCCGGGGGGGCAAGCGACACTGAAGCTTTCTTT.

This chain joins TRBV20-1 and TRBJ2-3; unclear D gene. The CDR3 is 14 amino acids. V dropped 3 bases and J dropped 3 bases, with 13 bases sitting between them. In germline, CDR1 is DFQATT, CDR2 SNEGSKA (reference sequence). CDR3 sequence (DNA): TGCAGTGCTAGCCCCGGACGGTGGACAGATACGCAGTATTTT. It translates to CSASPGRWTDTQYF.

As regards this clonotype: A junction boundary mismatches the germline segment, possibly from a read error. For the CDR3, the DNA is TGCGGTGCTCTCAGGGCAGGTCTCACGAGGGGGACTGAAGCTTTCTTT. Residues: CGALRAGLTRGTEAFF. This chain links TRBV20-1 with TRBJ1-1; weak D call: TRBD1 (6 bases). Per the germline V gene, CDR1 is DFQATT and CDR2 is SNEGSKA (reference sequence). This CDR3 has 16 residues.

This clonotype occurred many times. The chain employs TRBV2 and TRBJ1-1; unclear D gene. This CDR3 spans 14 amino acids. Germline V CDR1 and CDR2: SNHLY, FYNNEI. V lost 5 bases and J lost 0, with 10 bases in between. The CDR3: CASSSSGLNTEAFF. Here the CDR3 DNA reads TGTGCCAGCAGTAGCAGTGGACTGAACACTGAAGCTTTCTTT. The variable domain in full, with the rest retrieved from reference TRBV2 and TRBJ1-1, is EPEVTQTPSHQVTQMGQEVILRCVPISNHLYFYWYRQILGQKVEFLVSFYNNEISEKSEIFDDQFSVERPDGSNFTLKIRSTKLEDSAMYFCASSSSGLNTEAFFGQGTRLTVV.

This clonotype was observed a few times. This chain's CDR3 is CGKNIGYSYNEQFF. The CDR3, as DNA: TGCGGTAAGAACATCGGGTATTCCTACAATGAGCAGTTCTTC. The chain recombines TRBV20-1 with TRBJ2-1; the D is unclear. Germline V lookup: CDR1 DFQATT, CDR2 SNEGSKA (reference sequence). The CDR3 sequence is 14 residues long.

The rearrangement uses TRBV12-3 or TRBV12-4 and TRBJ2-3; no clear D. Trimming shortened V by 3 bases and J by 5 bases, and 12 bases separated the two germline ends. This CDR3 region has 14 residues. In nucleotides, the CDR3 is TGTGCCAGCAGTTTCCTCGGGTGGGGAGATACGCAGTATTTT. It is translated as CASSFLGWGDTQYF.

The chain joins TRBV6-2 or TRBV6-3 to TRBJ2-1, with D possibly called TRBD1 or TRBD2 (6 bases each). Per the germline V gene, CDR1 is MNHEY and CDR2 is SVGEGT. Trimming shortened V by 1 base and J by 15 bases, and 28 bases separated the two germline ends. The CDR3 consists of 17 residues. This chain's CDR3 is CASSYLLIEGGQSNMFF. The CDR3 nucleotides are TGTGCCAGCAGTTACTTGTTAATAGAGGGGGGCCAATCGAATATGTTCTTC.

This clonotype was recorded at least ten times. V is TRBV29-1 and J is TRBJ2-1, with TRBD1 matching over 8 bases. V was pared by 7 bases and J by 6 bases, with 2 bases of the junction left unmatched. This CDR3 is 11 amino acids long. The germline V gene encodes CDR1 SQVTM and CDR2 ANQGSEA. DNA of the CDR3: TGCAGCGCTGACAGGGGCAATGAGCAGTTCTTC. This encodes CSADRGNEQFF.

Many counts were recorded for this clonotype. The rearrangement joins TRBV11-2 to TRBJ2-5; D unresolved. From germline, CDR1 is SGHAT and CDR2 FQNNGV. This CDR3 contains 12 residues. Trimming left V 3 bases short and J 6 bases short, with 8 bases between. CDR3 coding DNA: TGTGCCAGCAGCTTGAGTGGGAAGACCCAGTACTTC. This gives the protein CASSLSGKTQYF.

This clonotype occurred many times. The chain joins TRBV5-1 to TRBJ2-1; 9 bases line up with TRBD1. The CDR3 has 17 residues. Trimming removed 6 bases from V and 4 bases from J; junction bases left unmatched: 14. Per germline, CDR1 SGHRS and CDR2 YFSETQ. The chain's CDR3 is CASTLVISGTGYNEQFF. In nucleotides, the CDR3 is TGCGCCAGCACCCTGGTGATTTCCGGGACAGGGTACAATGAGCAGTTCTTC.

This clonotype was detected only a few times. The V and J genes are TRBV7-9 and TRBJ1-3; D is undetermined. Deletions cut 2 bases from V and 0 bases from J, with 5 bases between. Germline V CDR1 and CDR2: SEHNR, FQNEAQ (reference sequence). The CDR3 spans 14 residues. This CDR3 reads CASSLRFSGNTIYF. Here the CDR3 DNA reads TGTGCCAGCAGCTTACGTTTCTCTGGAAACACCATATATTTT.

The chain carries TRBV12-5 and TRBJ1-2; maybe TRBD1 (6 bases). CDR3 length: 13 amino acids. Germline V gene lookup returns CDR1 LGHNT and CDR2 FRNRAP. Trimming took off 6 bases at V and 4 bases at J, with 12 bases between the two ends. CDR3 in amino acids: CASGSDRAYGYTF. CDR3 bases: TGTGCTAGTGGCTCGGACAGAGCCTATGGCTACACCTTC.

Note on this clonotype: This clone may be a read error of a much larger clone one base away. The CDR3 loop is CASNPKEGAETQYF. In DNA form, the CDR3 reads TGTGCCAGCAACCCGAAGGAGGGGGCAGAGACCCAGTACTTC. The chain recombines TRBV7-3 with TRBJ2-5, with a tentative D call TRBD1 (7 bases). The CDR3 extends over 14 amino acids. Per germline, CDR1 SGHTA and CDR2 FQGTGA. Trimming took 7 bases from V and 4 from J, leaving 16 bases between them.

At least ten counts were recorded for this clonotype. This chain uses TRBV7-8 with TRBJ1-6; D is unclear. Per the germline V gene, CDR1 is SGHVS and CDR2 is FQNEAQ. This CDR3 is 15 amino acids long. Trimming removed 5 bases at V and 8 bases at J, with 16 bases between. CDR3 nucleotides: TGTGCCAGCAGCCCGGGGAGCAGCGTGGATTCACCCCTCCACTTT. It translates to CASSPGSSVDSPLHF.

The chain joins TRBV4-1 to TRBJ1-2, with D unresolved. This CDR3 region has 15 residues. The V and J ends lost 0 bases and 4 bases respectively, with 12 bases between them. Germline CDR1 reads MGHRA; CDR2 reads YSYEKL. CDR3 residues: CASSQEKQSSYGYTF. The DNA of the CDR3 is TGCGCCAGCAGCCAAGAAAAGCAGAGCAGCTATGGCTACACCTTC.

V usage is TRBV18 and J usage is TRBJ2-2, with D hard to call. Germline values: CDR1 KGHSH, CDR2 LQKENI. The CDR3 runs to 14 residues. The V end lost 0 bases, the J end lost 3 bases, and 5 bases lay between the germline ends. This CDR3 reads CASSPPADTGELFF. In DNA form, the CDR3 reads TGTGCCAGCTCACCACCGGCGGACACCGGGGAGCTGTTTTTT.

This clonotype was detected many times. This chain connects TRBV11-2 to TRBJ2-7; the match to TRBD1 covers 8 bases. Per the germline V gene, CDR1 is SGHAT and CDR2 is FQNNGV. This CDR3 region has 15 residues. The junction had 8 bases not matched to a gene; V was cut back by 3 bases and J by 4 bases. Here the CDR3 DNA reads TGTGCCAGCAGCTTCGGACAGGGCATTAGTTACGAGCAGTACTTC. As protein: CASSFGQGISYEQYF.

The V and J genes are TRBV6-1 and TRBJ1-6; tentatively, D is TRBD1 (5 bases). Germline V gene sequence: CDR1 MNHNS, CDR2 SASEGT. Trimming took off 6 bases at V and 4 bases at J, with 13 bases between the two ends. CDR3 size: 15 residues. The CDR3 nucleotides read TGTGCCAGCAGAGCTTTGGACACTTATAATTCACCCCTCCACTTT. This translates into CASRALDTYNSPLHF.

This clonotype was found a few times. The CDR3 sequence: CASSFPGSRRPSTDTQYF. CDR3 DNA: TGTGCCAGCAGTTTCCCCGGGTCACGGAGGCCTAGCACAGATACGCAGTATTTT. This sequence joins TRBV6-1 and TRBJ2-3; D may be TRBD2 (5 bases). V was cut by 5 bases and J by 0 bases, with 21 bases left in between. The length of the CDR3 is 18 residues. The germline CDR1 and CDR2 sequences are MNHNS and SASEGT.